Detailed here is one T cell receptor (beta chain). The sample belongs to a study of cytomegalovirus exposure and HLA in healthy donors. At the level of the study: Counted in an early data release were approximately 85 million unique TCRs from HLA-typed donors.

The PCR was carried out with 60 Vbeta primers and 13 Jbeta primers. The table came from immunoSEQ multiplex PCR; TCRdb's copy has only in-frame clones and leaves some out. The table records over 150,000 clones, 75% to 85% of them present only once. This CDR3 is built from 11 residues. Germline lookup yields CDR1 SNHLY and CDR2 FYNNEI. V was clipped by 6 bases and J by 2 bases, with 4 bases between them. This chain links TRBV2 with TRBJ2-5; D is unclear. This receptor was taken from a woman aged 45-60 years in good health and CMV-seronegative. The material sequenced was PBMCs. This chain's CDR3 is CASRAQETQYF. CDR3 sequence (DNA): TGTGCCAGCAGAGCTCAAGAGACCCAGTACTTC. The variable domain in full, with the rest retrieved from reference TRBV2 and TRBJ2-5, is EPEVTQTPSHQVTQMGQEVILRCVPISNHLYFYWYRQILGQKVEFLVSFYNNEISEKSEIFDDQFSVERPDGSNFTLKIRSTKLEDSAMYFCASRAQETQYFGPGTRLLVL.